Shown below are 27 T cell receptor beta chains from a single sample sequenced in a study of cytomegalovirus exposure and HLA in healthy donors. The PCR used 60 Vbeta and 13 Jbeta primers. Method: immunoSEQ multiplex PCR; TCRdb's copy keeps in-frame clones and lacks some. The sample lists 100,000 to 150,000 clones, more than 65% occurring once. Input material: PBMCs. The receptors were gathered from a man younger than 35 in good health and CMV-seropositive.

V and J are TRBV28 and TRBJ2-1; 11 bases are shared with TRBD2. Germline assignment: CDR1 MDHEN and CDR2 SYDVKM. This CDR3 contains 17 residues. Unmatched junction bases numbered 10, after V lost 2 bases and J lost 7 bases. For the CDR3, the DNA is TGTGCCAGCAGTTTAGGGGCTAGCGGGGGGAAACTAAATGAGCAGTTCTTC. This encodes CASSLGASGGKLNEQFF.

The chain uses TRBV6-5 and TRBJ2-2; no definite D call. This CDR3 spans 11 amino acids. Trimming left V 6 bases short and J 6 bases short, with 5 bases between. Germline V gives CDR1 MNHEY, CDR2 SVGAGI. As DNA, the CDR3 is TGTGCCAGCAGGGGCGCCGGGGAGCTGTTTTTT. Amino acids: CASRGAGELFF.

V gene TRBV9 combines with J gene TRBJ2-7, with 9 bases fitting TRBD2. The germline V gene has CDR1 SGDLS and CDR2 YYNGEE. The CDR3 is 14 residues long. V lost 0 bases to trimming and J lost 6 bases; unmatched junction nucleotides: 4. Written as DNA, the CDR3 is TGTGCCAGCAGCGTAGTGGCTAGCGGGGTCGAGCAGTACTTC. It codes for CASSVVASGVEQYF.

This clone has only one observation. The V call is TRBV6-4, the J call TRBJ2-3, with 12 bases identical to TRBD2. The CDR3 contains 15 residues. Germline CDR1 is MRHNA and CDR2 is SNTAGT. With V trimmed by 4 bases and J by 3 bases, 2 bases remained unmatched. CDR3 nucleotide sequence: TGTGCCAGCAGTGCGACTAGCGGGAGTACAGATACGCAGTATTTT. Translated: CASSATSGSTDTQYF.

This chain uses TRBV4-3 with TRBJ1-3; D is unresolved. V lost 0 bases and J 8 bases, leaving 8 bases between the germline ends. Germline CDR1 is LGHNA and CDR2 is YSLEER. The CDR3 covers 13 residues. The CDR3 region is CASSQDIGDTIYF. The CDR3 nucleotides are TGCGCCAGCAGCCAAGATATCGGAGACACCATATATTTT.

This sequence joins TRBV4-1 and TRBJ1-2; TRBD1 aligns across 11 bases. The V segment lost 5 bases and the J segment 7 bases; nucleotides outside the gene matches: 9. Germline lookup yields CDR1 MGHRA and CDR2 YSYEKL. There are 15 residues in the CDR3. The CDR3 sequence: CASSVRTGGKRGYTF. CDR3 DNA: TGCGCCAGCAGCGTCCGGACAGGGGGCAAGCGTGGCTACACCTTC.

The chain carries TRBV9 and TRBJ2-1, with TRBD2 matching over 11 bases. V lost 4 bases, J lost 7 bases, and 7 bases stayed unmatched. This CDR3 spans 15 amino acids. Looked up from germline, CDR1 is SGDLS and CDR2 is YYNGEE. The CDR3 bases are TGTGCCAGCAGCATAGCGGGGGGGGAGGTGAATGAGCAGTTCTTC. Encoded protein: CASSIAGGEVNEQFF.

This clone was seen a handful of times. The gene calls are TRBV9 and TRBJ1-1, with D uncertain. This CDR3 is 13 amino acids long. The V end lost 0 bases, the J end lost 6 bases, and 9 bases lay between the germline ends. CDR1 and CDR2 (germline): SGDLS, YYNGEE. CDR3 in DNA: TGTGCCAGCAGCGTAGGAGCGTGGGCTGAAGCTTTCTTT. Amino acid sequence: CASSVGAWAEAFF.

V and J are TRBV18 and TRBJ1-2; D might be TRBD1 (5 bases). Germline-derived CDR1 and CDR2 are KGHSH and LQKENI. This CDR3 region has 14 residues. V lost 6 bases and J lost 3, with 14 bases in between. CDR3 DNA: TGTGCCAGCTCCCCGTCGGGGGTACACTATGGCTACACCTTC. Protein product: CASSPSGVHYGYTF. Variable domain in full (rest from reference TRBV18 and TRBJ1-2): NAGVMQNPRHLVRRRGQEARLRCSPMKGHSHVYWYRQLPEEGLKFMVYLQKENIIDESGMPKERFSAEFPKEGPSILRIQQVVRGDSAAYFCASSPSGVHYGYTFGSGTRLTVV.

The chain recombines TRBV19 with TRBJ1-2; 9 nucleotides agree with TRBD1. The germline V gene encodes CDR1 LNHDA and CDR2 SQIVND (reference sequence). The CDR3 is 14 amino acids. V was clipped by 5 bases and J by 8 bases; unmatched bases: 9. CDR3: CASSPGQGGSGYTF. The CDR3 DNA sequence: TGTGCCAGTAGTCCGGGACAGGGAGGGAGCGGCTACACCTTC.

The chain has TRBV14 and TRBJ2-5, with a tentative D call TRBD1 (5 bases). Trimming shortened V by 4 bases and J by 5 bases, and 14 bases separated the two germline ends. Germline lookup yields CDR1 SGHDN and CDR2 FVKESK. The CDR3 extends over 14 amino acids. Here the CDR3 DNA reads TGTGCCAGCAGCCGGTTGACAGACGGGGAGACCCAGTACTTC. This encodes CASSRLTDGETQYF.

The rearrangement uses TRBV25-1 and TRBJ2-2, with 7 nucleotides matching TRBD2. This CDR3 spans 15 amino acids. J lost 5 bases, V lost 3 bases, and 6 bases had no gene match. Germline V lookup: CDR1 MGHDK, CDR2 SYGVNS. CDR3 nucleotide sequence: TGTGCCAGCAGTGATGGGCAGGGAGGGACCGGGGAGCTGTTTTTT. This translates into CASSDGQGGTGELFF.

J is TRBJ2-5 and V is TRBV5-4; D remains ambiguous. The V gene lost 5 bases and the J gene lost 7 bases, with 12 bases spanning the gap. This CDR3 is built from 12 residues. Germline V lookup: CDR1 SGHNT, CDR2 YYREEE (reference sequence). The CDR3 region has the DNA TGTGCCAGCAGTTGGCCCAGAGGGACCCAGTACTTC. Translating gives CASSWPRGTQYF. The whole variable domain, remainder taken from reference TRBV5-4 and TRBJ2-5, is ETGVTQSPTHLIKTRGQQVTLRCSSQSGHNTVSWYQQALGQGPQFIFQYYREEENGRGNFPPRFSGLQFPNYSSELNVNALELDDSALYLCASSWPRGTQYFGPGTRLLVL.

Notes on this clone: A far larger clone is one base from this, pointing to a likely read error. Other DNA sequences in this specimen translate into the identical CDR3. The CDR3 region is CASSQDMSADNAYEQYF. CDR3 nucleotides: TGTGCCAGCAGCCAAGATATGTCCGCCGACAACGCCTACGAGCAGTACTTC. The chain joins TRBV5-4 to TRBJ2-7, with no clear D. The germline gives CDR1 SGHNT, CDR2 YYREEE (reference sequence). This CDR3 comprises 17 residues. The germline V and J ends were trimmed by 4 bases and 2 bases, with 22 bases remaining between them. Full variable domain (outside the CDR3, taken from reference TRBV5-4 and TRBJ2-7): ETGVTQSPTHLIKTRGQQVTLRCSSQSGHNTVSWYQQALGQGPQFIFQYYREEENGRGNFPPRFSGLQFPNYSSELNVNALELDDSALYLCASSQDMSADNAYEQYFGPGTRLTVT.

The table lists this clone with a count of one. The V and J genes are TRBV19 and TRBJ2-7; D is possibly TRBD1 (6 bases). Trimming removed 5 bases from V and 2 bases from J, with 10 bases in between. CDR1 is LNHDA and CDR2 is SQIVND in the germline V gene (reference sequence). CDR3 length equals 13 residues. CDR3 bases: TGTGCCAGTAGTGCGACAGGAACCTACGAGCAGTACTTC. This codes for CASSATGTYEQYF. Filled out from reference TRBV19 and TRBJ2-7, the complete variable domain reads DGGITQSPKYLFRKEGQNVTLSCEQNLNHDAMYWYRQDPGQGLRLIYYSQIVNDFQKGDIAEGYSVSREKKESFPLTVTSAQKNPTAFYLCASSATGTYEQYFGPGTRLTVT.

The chain uses TRBV10-3 and TRBJ1-4, with TRBD1 identical over 12 bases. Germline V lookup: CDR1 ENHRY, CDR2 SYGVKD. This CDR3 is built from 16 residues. V gave up 5 bases and J gave up 6 bases; unmatched junction bases: 7. The CDR3 nucleotides read TGTGCCATCAGTCCGGGACAGGGGGCGTTCGATGAAAAACTGTTTTTT. It specifies CAISPGQGAFDEKLFF.

The rearrangement uses TRBV5-6 and TRBJ1-1; tentatively, D is TRBD1 (6 bases). Germline assignment: CDR1 SGHDT and CDR2 YYEEEE. V dropped 4 bases and J dropped 3 bases, with 16 bases sitting between them. The CDR3 sequence is 15 residues long. In DNA form, the CDR3 reads TGTGCCAGCAGCATGCTACAGGGTTTGGACACTGAAGCTTTCTTT. Its translation: CASSMLQGLDTEAFF. Drawing the rest from reference TRBV5-6 and TRBJ1-1, the complete variable domain is DAGVTQSPTHLIKTRGQQVTLRCSPKSGHDTVSWYQQALGQGPQFIFQYYEEEERQRGNFPDRFSGHQFPNYSSELNVNALLLGDSALYLCASSMLQGLDTEAFFGQGTRLTVV.

V and J are TRBV5-6 and TRBJ1-1, with 9 bases fitting TRBD1. The CDR3 consists of 15 residues. J was trimmed by 6 bases and V by 4 bases; bases with no gene match: 10. Germline CDR1 is SGHDT and CDR2 is YYEEEE. The CDR3 nucleotides are TGTGCCAGCAGCCCCGGGACAGGGAGGAGCGCTGAAGCTTTCTTT. It codes for CASSPGTGRSAEAFF.

A single count supports this clone. The chain has TRBV9 and TRBJ2-5; D might be TRBD2 (6 bases). CDR3 length: 15 residues. Germline CDR1 SGDLS, CDR2 YYNGEE. V lost 4 bases to trimming and J lost 0 bases, with 13 bases between them. CDR3: CASSRSSGYQETQYF. CDR3 DNA sequence: TGTGCCAGCAGCAGAAGTAGCGGCTACCAAGAGACCCAGTACTTC.

The J gene is TRBJ1-2, the V gene TRBV4-1; the D gene is possibly TRBD1 (6 bases). The CDR3 length is 14 residues. Germline-derived CDR1 and CDR2 are MGHRA and YSYEKL. V was pared by 0 bases and J by 4 bases, with 9 bases between. The CDR3 DNA reads as TGCGCCAGCAGCCAAGAGGGGGGGGCCTATGGCTACACCTTC. This encodes CASSQEGGAYGYTF.

The chain has TRBV2 and TRBJ2-7; TRBD1 is a possible D gene (5 bases). Looked up from germline, CDR1 is SNHLY and CDR2 is FYNNEI. Trimming cost V 5 bases and J 3 bases, with 11 bases left between them. The CDR3 sequence is 13 residues long. The CDR3 DNA reads TGTGCCAGCAGTACCAATCAGGGCTACGAGCAGTACTTC. Translation: CASSTNQGYEQYF.

V and J are TRBV19 and TRBJ1-1; tentative D call: TRBD1 (5 bases). Germline V gene sequence: CDR1 LNHDA, CDR2 SQIVND (reference sequence). The V and J ends lost 8 bases and 5 bases respectively, with 12 bases between them. This CDR3 has 12 residues. Here the CDR3 DNA reads TGTGCCAGTGGCCGGAGGGGTACTGAAGCTTTCTTT. Translated: CASGRRGTEAFF.

The V gene is TRBV6-6, the J gene TRBJ2-7, with D maybe TRBD2 (5 bases). The CDR3 is made up of 14 amino acids. The germline V gene has CDR1 MNHNY and CDR2 SVGAGI (reference sequence). Trimming shortened V by 4 bases and J by 6 bases, and 16 bases separated the two germline ends. CDR3 sequence (DNA): TGTGCCAGCAGTTTATTTCTGGGAGCCGGCGAGCAGTACTTC. It yields the protein CASSLFLGAGEQYF.

The V gene is TRBV7-8, the J gene TRBJ2-4; 12 positions match TRBD1. The trim removed 5 bases at V and 7 bases at J, leaving 6 bases unmatched. The CDR3 covers 15 residues. Per the germline V gene, CDR1 is SGHVS and CDR2 is FQNEAQ. The CDR3 loop is CASSPPGTGGNIQYF. Here the CDR3 DNA reads TGTGCCAGCAGCCCACCCGGGACAGGGGGCAACATTCAGTACTTC. Looking up the rest from reference TRBV7-8 and TRBJ2-4 gives the full variable domain: GAGVSQSPRYKVAKRGQDVALRCDPISGHVSLFWYQQALGQGPEFLTYFQNEAQLDKSGLPSDRFFAERPEGSVSTLKIQRTQQEDSAVYLCASSPPGTGGNIQYFGAGTRLSVL.

V usage is TRBV6-1 and J usage is TRBJ1-2; D is unresolved. CDR3 length equals 15 residues. Germline CDR1 reads MNHNS; CDR2 reads SASEGT. With 7 bases removed from V and 6 bases from J, the gap between germline ends came to 21 bases. The CDR3 sequence is CASTRTLGGIDGYTF. In DNA form, the CDR3 reads TGTGCCAGCACTCGGACCCTCGGCGGGATCGATGGCTACACCTTC.

The CDR3 is CASRDRGGNTEAFF. In DNA, the CDR3 is TGTGCCAGCCGGGACAGGGGAGGGAACACTGAAGCTTTCTTT. The V call is TRBV6-1, the J call TRBJ1-1; TRBD1 agrees at 10 bases. Looked up from germline, CDR1 is MNHNS and CDR2 is SASEGT. V was pared by 8 bases and J by 1 base, with 4 bases of the junction left unmatched. This CDR3 has 14 amino acids.

The gene calls are TRBV27 and TRBJ1-2; a weak D match, TRBD1 (6 bases). The CDR3 has 14 residues. Germline lookup yields CDR1 MNHEY and CDR2 SMNVEV (reference sequence). V was cut by 0 bases and J by 2 bases, with 7 bases left in between. CDR3 nucleotides: TGTGCCAGCAGTTTATCTACAGGGAACTATGGCTACACCTTC. Protein product: CASSLSTGNYGYTF.